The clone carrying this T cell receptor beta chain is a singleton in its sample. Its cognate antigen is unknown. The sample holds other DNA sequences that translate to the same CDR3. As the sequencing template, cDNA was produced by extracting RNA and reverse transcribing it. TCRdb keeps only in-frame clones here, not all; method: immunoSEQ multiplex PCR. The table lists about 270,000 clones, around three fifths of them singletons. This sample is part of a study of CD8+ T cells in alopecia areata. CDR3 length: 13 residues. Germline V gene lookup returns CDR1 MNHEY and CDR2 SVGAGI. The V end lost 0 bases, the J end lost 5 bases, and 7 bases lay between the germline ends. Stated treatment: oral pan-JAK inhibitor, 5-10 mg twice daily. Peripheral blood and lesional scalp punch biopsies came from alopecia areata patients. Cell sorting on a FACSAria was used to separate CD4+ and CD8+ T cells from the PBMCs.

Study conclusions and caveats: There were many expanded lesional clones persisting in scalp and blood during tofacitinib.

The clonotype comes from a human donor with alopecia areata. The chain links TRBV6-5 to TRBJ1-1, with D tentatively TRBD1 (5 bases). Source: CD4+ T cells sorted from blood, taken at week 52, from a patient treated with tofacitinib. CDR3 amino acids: CASSYSRGTEAFF. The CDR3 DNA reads TGTGCCAGCAGTTACTCGCGGGGGACTGAAGCTTTCTTT.